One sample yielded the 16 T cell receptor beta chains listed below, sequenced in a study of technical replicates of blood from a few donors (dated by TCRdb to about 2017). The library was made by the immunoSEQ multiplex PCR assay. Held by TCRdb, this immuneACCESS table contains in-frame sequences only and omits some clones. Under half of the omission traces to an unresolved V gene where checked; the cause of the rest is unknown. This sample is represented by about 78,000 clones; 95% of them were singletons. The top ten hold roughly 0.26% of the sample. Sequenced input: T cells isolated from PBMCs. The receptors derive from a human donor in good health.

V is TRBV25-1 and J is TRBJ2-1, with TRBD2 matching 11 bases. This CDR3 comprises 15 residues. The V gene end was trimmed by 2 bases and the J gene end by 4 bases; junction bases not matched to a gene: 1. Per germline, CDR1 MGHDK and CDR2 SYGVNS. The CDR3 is CASSELAGGYNEQFF. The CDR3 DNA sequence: TGTGCCAGCAGTGAACTAGCGGGGGGATACAATGAGCAGTTCTTC.

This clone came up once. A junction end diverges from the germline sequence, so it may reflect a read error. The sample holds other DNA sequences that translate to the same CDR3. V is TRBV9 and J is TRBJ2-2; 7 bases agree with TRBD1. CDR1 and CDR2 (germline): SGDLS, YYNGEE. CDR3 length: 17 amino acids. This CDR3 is CASSVVAARGNTGELFF. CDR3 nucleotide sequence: TGTGCCAGCAGCGTAGTAGCCGCCAGGGGGAACACCGGAGAGCTGTTTTTT. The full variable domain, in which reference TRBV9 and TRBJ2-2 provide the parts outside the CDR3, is DSGVTQTPKHLITATGQRVTLRCSPRSGDLSVYWYQQSLDQGLQFLIQYYNGEERAKGNILERFSAQQFPDLHSELNLSSLELGDSALYFCASSVVAARGNTGELFFGEGSRLTVL.

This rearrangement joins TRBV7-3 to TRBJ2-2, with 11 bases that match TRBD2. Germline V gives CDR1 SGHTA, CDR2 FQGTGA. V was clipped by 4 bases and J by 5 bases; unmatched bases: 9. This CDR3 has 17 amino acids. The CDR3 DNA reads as TGTGCCAGCAGCTCCGGACTAGCGGGTTATAAGACCGGGGAGCTGTTTTTT. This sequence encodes CASSSGLAGYKTGELFF.

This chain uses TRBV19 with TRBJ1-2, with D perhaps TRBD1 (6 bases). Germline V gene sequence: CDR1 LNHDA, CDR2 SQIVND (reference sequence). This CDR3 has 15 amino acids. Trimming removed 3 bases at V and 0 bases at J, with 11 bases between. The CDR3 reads CASSMLAGANYGYTF. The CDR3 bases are TGTGCCAGTAGTATGCTGGCAGGGGCTAACTATGGCTACACCTTC.

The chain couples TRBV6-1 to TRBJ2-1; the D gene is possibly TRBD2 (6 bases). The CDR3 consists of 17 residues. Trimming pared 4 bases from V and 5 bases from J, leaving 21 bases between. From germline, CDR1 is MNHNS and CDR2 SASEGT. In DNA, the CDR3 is TGTGCCAGCAGTGCCCCTCGGGACCTCGGGGGAAACAATGAGCAGTTCTTC. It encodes CASSAPRDLGGNNEQFF.

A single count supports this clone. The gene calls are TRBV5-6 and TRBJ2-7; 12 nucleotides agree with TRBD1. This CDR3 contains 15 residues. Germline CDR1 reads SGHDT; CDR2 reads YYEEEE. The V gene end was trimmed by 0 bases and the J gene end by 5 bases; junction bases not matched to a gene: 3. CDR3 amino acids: CASSLGDRGLNEQYF. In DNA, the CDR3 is TGTGCCAGCAGCTTGGGGGACAGGGGGCTGAACGAGCAGTACTTC.

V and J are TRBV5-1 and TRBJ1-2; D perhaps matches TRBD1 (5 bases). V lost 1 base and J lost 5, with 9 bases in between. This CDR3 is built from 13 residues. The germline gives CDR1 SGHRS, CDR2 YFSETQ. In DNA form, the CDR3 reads TGCGCCAGCAGCTTGACACGGGGGTATGGCTACACCTTC. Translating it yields CASSLTRGYGYTF.

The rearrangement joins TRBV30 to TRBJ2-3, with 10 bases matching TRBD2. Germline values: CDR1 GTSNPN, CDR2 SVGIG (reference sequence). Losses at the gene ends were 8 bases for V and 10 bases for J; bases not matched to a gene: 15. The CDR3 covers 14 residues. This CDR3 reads CAGGSGGASRAQYF. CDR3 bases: TGTGCCGGGGGCAGCGGGGGGGCCAGTAGGGCGCAGTATTTT. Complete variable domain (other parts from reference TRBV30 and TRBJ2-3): SQTIHQWPATLVQPVGSPLSLECTVEGTSNPNLYWYRQAAGRGLQLLFYSVGIGQISSEVPQNLSASRPQDRQFILSSKKLLLSDSGFYLCAGGSGGASRAQYFGPGTRLTVL.

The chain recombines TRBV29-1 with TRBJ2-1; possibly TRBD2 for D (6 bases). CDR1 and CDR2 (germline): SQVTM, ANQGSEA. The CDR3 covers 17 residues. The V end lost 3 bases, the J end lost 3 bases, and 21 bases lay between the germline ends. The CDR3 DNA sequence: TGCAGCGTTGAGGCAGTAGGCCCTAGCGATGTCTACAATGAGCAGTTCTTC. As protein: CSVEAVGPSDVYNEQFF.

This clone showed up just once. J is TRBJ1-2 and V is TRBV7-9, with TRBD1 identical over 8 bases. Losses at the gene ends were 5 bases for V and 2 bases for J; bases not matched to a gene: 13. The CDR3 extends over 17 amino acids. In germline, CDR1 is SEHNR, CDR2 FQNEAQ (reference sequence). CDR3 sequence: CASSLRQGTPPNYGYTF. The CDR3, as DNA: TGTGCCAGCAGCCTAAGACAGGGGACTCCCCCCAACTATGGCTACACCTTC.

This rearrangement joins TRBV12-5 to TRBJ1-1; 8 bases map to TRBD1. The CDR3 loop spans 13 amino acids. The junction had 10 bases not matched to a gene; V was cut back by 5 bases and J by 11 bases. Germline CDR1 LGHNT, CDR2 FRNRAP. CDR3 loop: CASGRLGQGMAFF. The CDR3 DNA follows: TGTGCTAGTGGTCGTCTCGGACAGGGTATGGCTTTCTTT. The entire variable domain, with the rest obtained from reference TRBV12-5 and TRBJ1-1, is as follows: DARVTQTPRHKVTEMGQEVTMRCQPILGHNTVFWYRQTMMQGLELLAYFRNRAPLDDSGMPKDRFSAEMPDATLATLKIQPSEPRDSAVYFCASGRLGQGMAFFGQGTRLTVV.

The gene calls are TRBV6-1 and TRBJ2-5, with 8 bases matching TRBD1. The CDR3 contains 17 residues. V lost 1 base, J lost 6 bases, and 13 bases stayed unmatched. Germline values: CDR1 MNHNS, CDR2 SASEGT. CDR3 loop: CASSEGGVDRAIQTQYF. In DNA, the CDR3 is TGTGCCAGCAGTGAAGGAGGGGTGGACAGGGCAATACAGACCCAGTACTTC.

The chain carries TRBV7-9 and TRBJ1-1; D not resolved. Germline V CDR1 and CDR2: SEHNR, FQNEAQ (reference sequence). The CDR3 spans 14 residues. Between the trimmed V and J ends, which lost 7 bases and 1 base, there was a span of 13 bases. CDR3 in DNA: TGTGCCAGCATCAAACAGAGTAAGAACACTGAAGCTTTCTTT. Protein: CASIKQSKNTEAFF.

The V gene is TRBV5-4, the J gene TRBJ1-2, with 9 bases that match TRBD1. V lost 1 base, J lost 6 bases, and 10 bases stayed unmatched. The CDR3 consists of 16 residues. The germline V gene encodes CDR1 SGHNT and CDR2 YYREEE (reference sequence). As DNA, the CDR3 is TGTGCCAGCAGCTTGCGGGACAGGGTTACGGATGATGGCTACACCTTC. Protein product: CASSLRDRVTDDGYTF. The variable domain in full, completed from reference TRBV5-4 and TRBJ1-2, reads ETGVTQSPTHLIKTRGQQVTLRCSSQSGHNTVSWYQQALGQGPQFIFQYYREEENGRGNFPPRFSGLQFPNYSSELNVNALELDDSALYLCASSLRDRVTDDGYTFGSGTRLTVV.

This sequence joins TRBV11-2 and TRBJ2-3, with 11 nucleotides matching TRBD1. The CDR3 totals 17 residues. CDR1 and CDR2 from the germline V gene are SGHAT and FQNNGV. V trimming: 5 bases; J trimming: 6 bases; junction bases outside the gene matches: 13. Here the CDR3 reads CASSDHLGQGAGDTQYF. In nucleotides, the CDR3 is TGTGCCAGCAGCGACCACTTAGGACAGGGGGCTGGGGATACGCAGTATTTT. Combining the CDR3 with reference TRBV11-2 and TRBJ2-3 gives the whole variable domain EAGVAQSPRYKIIEKRQSVAFWCNPISGHATLYWYQQILGQGPKLLIQFQNNGVVDDSQLPKDRFSAERLKGVDSTLKIQPAKLEDSAVYLCASSDHLGQGAGDTQYFGPGTRLTVL.

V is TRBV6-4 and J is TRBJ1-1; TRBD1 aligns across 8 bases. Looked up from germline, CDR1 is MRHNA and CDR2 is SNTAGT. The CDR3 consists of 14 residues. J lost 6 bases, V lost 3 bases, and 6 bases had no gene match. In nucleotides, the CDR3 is TGTGCCAGCAGTGAACAGGGGGGCGCCCCTGAAGCTTTCTTT. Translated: CASSEQGGAPEAFF.